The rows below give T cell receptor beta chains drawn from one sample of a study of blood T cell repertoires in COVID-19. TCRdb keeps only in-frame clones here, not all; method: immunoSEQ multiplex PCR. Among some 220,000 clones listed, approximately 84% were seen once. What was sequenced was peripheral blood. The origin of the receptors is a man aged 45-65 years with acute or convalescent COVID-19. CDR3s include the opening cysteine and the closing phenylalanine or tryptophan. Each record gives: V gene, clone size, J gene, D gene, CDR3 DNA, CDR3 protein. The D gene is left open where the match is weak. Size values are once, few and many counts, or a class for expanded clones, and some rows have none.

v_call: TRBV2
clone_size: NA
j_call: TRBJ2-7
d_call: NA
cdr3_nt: TGTGCCAGCAGCGGACCGGGGAGTGGGAGGTACGAGCAGTACTTC
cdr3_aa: CASSGPGSGRYEQYF

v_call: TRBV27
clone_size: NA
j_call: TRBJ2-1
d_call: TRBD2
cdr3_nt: TGTGCCAGCAGTTTACTCCGGACTAGCGGGGTATTTGAGCAGTTCTTC
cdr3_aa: CASSLLRTSGVFEQFF

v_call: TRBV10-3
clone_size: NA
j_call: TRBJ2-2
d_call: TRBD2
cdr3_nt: TGTGCCATCAGTGGTACCGGGACTAGCCTTAACACCGGGGAGCTGTTTTTT
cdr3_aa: CAISGTGTSLNTGELFF

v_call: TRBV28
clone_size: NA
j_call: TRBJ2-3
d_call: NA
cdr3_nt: TGTGCCAGCGGGAGGGGGACAGATACGCAGTATTTT
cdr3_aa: CASGRGTDTQYF

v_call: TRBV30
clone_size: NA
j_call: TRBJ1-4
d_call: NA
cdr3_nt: TGTGCCTGGAGTATCTTGGGGGGGGCTAATGAAAAACTGTTTTTT
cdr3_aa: CAWSILGGANEKLFF

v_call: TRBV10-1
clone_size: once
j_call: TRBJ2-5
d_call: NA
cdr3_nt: TGCGCCAGCAGTGAGTCGAACCAGGGGCTAGAGACCCAGTACTTC
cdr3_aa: CASSESNQGLETQYF

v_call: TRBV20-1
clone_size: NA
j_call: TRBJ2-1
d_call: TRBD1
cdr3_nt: TGCAGTGCTAGTACTCCTCCGTCGTTGACAGGGGGCTTCTCCTACAATGAGCAGTTCTTC
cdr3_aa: CSASTPPSLTGGFSYNEQFF

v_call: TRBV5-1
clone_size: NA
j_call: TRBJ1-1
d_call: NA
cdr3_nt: TGCGCCAGCAGCTTCAGGGGCCAGACTGAAGCTTTCTTT
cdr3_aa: CASSFRGQTEAFF

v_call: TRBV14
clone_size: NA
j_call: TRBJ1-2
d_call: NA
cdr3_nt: TGTGCCAGCAGCCAAGCAGGGCTCTATGGCTACACCTTC
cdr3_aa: CASSQAGLYGYTF

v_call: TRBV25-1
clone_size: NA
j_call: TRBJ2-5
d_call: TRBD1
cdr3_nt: TGTGCCAGCAGTGTACAGGGGGGCTGGATGGAGACCCAGTACTTC
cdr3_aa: CASSVQGGWMETQYF

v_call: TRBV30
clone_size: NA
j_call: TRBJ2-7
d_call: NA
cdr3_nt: TGTGCCTGGAGCAGGACCTACGAGCAGTACTTC
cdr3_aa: CAWSRTYEQYF

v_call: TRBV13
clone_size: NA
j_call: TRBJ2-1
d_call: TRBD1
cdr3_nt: TGTGCCAGCAGCTTAGAACAGGGGGCTGTTGATGAGCAGTTCTTC
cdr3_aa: CASSLEQGAVDEQFF

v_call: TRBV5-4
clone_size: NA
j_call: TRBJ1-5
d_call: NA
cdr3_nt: TGTGCCAGCAGTTTAATGGGAGGCAATCAGCCCCAGCATTTT
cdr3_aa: CASSLMGGNQPQHF

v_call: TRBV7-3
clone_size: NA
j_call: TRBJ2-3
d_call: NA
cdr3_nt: TGTGCCAGCAGCCCCGGCACAGATACGCAGTATTTT
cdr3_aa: CASSPGTDTQYF

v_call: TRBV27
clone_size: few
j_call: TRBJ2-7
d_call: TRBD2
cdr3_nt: TGTGCCAGCAGTTTGGCCGGCCTAGCGGGAGAAGGGACCTACGAGCAGTACTTC
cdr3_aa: CASSLAGLAGEGTYEQYF

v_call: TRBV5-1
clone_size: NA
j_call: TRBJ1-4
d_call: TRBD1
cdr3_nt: TGCGCCAGCAGCTTGGCATCGTGGGACAGGGGGATCGGAAAACTGTTTTTT
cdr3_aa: CASSLASWDRGIGKLFF

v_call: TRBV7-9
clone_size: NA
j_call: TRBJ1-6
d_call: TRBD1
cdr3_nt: TGTGCCAGCAGCTTGACCGGGACAGGGCCCAATTCACCCCTCCACTTT
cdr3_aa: CASSLTGTGPNSPLHF

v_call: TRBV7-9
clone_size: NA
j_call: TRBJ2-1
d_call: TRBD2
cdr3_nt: TGTGCCAGCAGCCCATTAGCGGGAGAATCCTACAATGAGCAGTTCTTC
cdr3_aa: CASSPLAGESYNEQFF

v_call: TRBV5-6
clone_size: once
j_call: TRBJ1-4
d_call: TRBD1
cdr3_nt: TGTGCCAGCAGCTTGGGGACAGGGGCTTATGAAAAACTGTTTTTT
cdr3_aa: CASSLGTGAYEKLFF

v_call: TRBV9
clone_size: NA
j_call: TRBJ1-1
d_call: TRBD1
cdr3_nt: TGTGCCAGCAGCTTCTCAGGGGGCCCCGCTGAAGCTTTCTTT
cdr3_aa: CASSFSGGPAEAFF

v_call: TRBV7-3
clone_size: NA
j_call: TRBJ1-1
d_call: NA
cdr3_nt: TGTGCCAGCAGCGTAGAGGGCCTGAACACTGAAGCTTTCTTT
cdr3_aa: CASSVEGLNTEAFF

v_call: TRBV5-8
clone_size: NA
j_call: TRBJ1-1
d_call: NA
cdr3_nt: TGTGCCAGCAGCCCCCGTCGCAGGGTTACTGAAGCTTTCTTT
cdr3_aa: CASSPRRRVTEAFF

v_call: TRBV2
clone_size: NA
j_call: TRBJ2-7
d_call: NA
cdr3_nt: TGTGCCAGCAGTGTCTCCGGGAACTACGAGCAGTACTTC
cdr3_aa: CASSVSGNYEQYF

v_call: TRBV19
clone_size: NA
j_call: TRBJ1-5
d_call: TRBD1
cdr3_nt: TGTGCCAGTAGTACCCTCACAGGGGGCGCCGATCAGCCCCAGCATTTT
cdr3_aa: CASSTLTGGADQPQHF

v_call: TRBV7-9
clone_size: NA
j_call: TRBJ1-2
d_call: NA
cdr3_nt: TGTGCCAGCAAATACGGCCAGGGGAACGGCTACACCTTC
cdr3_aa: CASKYGQGNGYTF

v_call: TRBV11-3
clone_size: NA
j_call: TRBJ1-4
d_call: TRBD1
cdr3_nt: TGTGCCAGCAGCCCTCGACAGGGAGTCTTAACTAATGAAAAACTGTTTTTT
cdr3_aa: CASSPRQGVLTNEKLFF

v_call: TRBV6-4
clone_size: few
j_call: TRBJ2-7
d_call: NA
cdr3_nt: TGTGCCAGCAGTGTTGCAGGAAGCAACTACGAGCAGTACTTC
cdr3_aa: CASSVAGSNYEQYF

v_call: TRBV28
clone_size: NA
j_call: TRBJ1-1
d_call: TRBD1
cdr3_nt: TGTGCCAGCAGTTCAGCTCCTCGGACAGGAGAAAACACTGAAGCTTTCTTT
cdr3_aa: CASSSAPRTGENTEAFF

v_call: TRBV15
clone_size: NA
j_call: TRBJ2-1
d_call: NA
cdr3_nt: TGTGCCACCAGCATCAGGTATTCCTACAATGAGCAGTTCTTC
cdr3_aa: CATSIRYSYNEQFF

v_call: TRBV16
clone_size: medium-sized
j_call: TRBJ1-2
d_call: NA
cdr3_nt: TGTGCCAGCAGCCAATGGGCCGTCTACACCTTC
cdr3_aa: CASSQWAVYTF

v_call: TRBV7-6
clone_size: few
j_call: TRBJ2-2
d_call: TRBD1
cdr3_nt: TGTGCCAGCAGCCGGATACGTGGCAGGGGGCCCGGGGAGCTGTTTTTT
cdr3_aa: CASSRIRGRGPGELFF

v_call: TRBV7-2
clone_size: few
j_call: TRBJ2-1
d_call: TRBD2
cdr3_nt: TGTGCCAGCAGCCTACTAGCGGGATTTTCAGGGGAGCAGTTCTTC
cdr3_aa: CASSLLAGFSGEQFF

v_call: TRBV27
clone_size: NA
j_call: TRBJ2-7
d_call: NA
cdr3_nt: TGTGCCAGCAGTTTAGGGGGCCCGAGGATTGAGCAGTACTTC
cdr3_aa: CASSLGGPRIEQYF

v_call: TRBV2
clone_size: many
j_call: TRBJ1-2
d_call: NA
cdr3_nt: TGTGCCAGCAGTGAAAAACTGAACTATGGCTACACCTTC
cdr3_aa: CASSEKLNYGYTF

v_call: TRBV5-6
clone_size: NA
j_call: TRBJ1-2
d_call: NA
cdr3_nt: TGTGCCAGCAGCTTGGATCCGGGGTTGCAAGACTATGGCTACACCTTC
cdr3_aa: CASSLDPGLQDYGYTF

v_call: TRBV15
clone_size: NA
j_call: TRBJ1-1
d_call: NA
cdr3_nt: TGTGCCACCAGCAGAGTCTTTCCTACAGGGTCGTGGGAAGCTTTCTTT
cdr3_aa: CATSRVFPTGSWEAFF

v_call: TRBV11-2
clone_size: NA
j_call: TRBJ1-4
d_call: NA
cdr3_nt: TGTGCCAGCAGCCGTCAAGGGAGAGGCGATGAAAAACTGTTTTTT
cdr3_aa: CASSRQGRGDEKLFF

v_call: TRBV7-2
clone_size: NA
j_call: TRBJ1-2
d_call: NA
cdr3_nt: TGTGCCAGCAGCCCTAAGGGGGGGGCCGCTGGCTATGGCTACACCTTC
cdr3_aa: CASSPKGGAAGYGYTF

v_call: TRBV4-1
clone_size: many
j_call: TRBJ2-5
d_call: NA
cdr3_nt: TGCGCCAGCAGCCAAGAGAGACAGGAAGAGACCCAGTACTTC
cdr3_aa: CASSQERQEETQYF

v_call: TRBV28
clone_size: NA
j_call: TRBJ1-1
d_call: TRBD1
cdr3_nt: TGTGCCAGCAGTCAACAGGGGCGAAGGGCAACTGAAGCTTTCTTT
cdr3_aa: CASSQQGRRATEAFF

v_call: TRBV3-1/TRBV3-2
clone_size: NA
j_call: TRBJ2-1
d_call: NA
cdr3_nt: TGTGCCAGCAGCCAAGGTGAGGGGGTGAGCTCCTACAATGAGCAGTTCTTC
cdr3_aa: CASSQGEGVSSYNEQFF

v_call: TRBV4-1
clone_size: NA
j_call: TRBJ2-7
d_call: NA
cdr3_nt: TGCGCCAGCAGCCAAGAGGAAGGGGCGACCTACGAGCAGTACTTC
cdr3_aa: CASSQEEGATYEQYF

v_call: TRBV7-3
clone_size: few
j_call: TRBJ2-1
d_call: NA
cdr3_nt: TGTGCCAGCAGCCCCCAAGGAGGCGCCTACAATGAGCAGTTCTTC
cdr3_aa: CASSPQGGAYNEQFF

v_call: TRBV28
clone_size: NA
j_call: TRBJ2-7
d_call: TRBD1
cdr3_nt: TGTGCCAGCAGTTTTGGGGCCGAGACAGGGAGCTACGAGCAGTACTTC
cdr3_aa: CASSFGAETGSYEQYF

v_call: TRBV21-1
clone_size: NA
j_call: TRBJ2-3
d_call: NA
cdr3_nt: TGTGCCAGCAGCAAAGACCTTTTCTCGTGGGTTTCGGGTTGTGGAGATACGCAGTATTTT
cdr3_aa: CASSKDLFSWVSGCGDTQYF

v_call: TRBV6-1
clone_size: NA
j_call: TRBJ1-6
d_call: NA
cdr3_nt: TGTGCCAGCAGTGACCTTTTACAGGCGAGCTCCTATAATTCACCCCTCCACTTT
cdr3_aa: CASSDLLQASSYNSPLHF

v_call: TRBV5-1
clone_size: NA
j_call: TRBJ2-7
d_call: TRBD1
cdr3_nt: TGCGCCAGCAGCTTGGCAGGGGGCCCGCTCGGGGAGCAGTACTTC
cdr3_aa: CASSLAGGPLGEQYF

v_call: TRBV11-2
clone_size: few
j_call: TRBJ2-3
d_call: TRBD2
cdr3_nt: TGTGCCAGCAGCTCAGAGACTAGCGGATTAGGTAGCCCAGATACGCAGTATTTT
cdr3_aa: CASSSETSGLGSPDTQYF

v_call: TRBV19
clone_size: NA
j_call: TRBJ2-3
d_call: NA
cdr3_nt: TGTGCCAGTAGTCCACTCTGGTCGGATACGCAGTATTTT
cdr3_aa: CASSPLWSDTQYF

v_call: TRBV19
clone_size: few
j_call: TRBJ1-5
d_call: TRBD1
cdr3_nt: TGTGCCAGTAGTATGTTTACAGGGGGCAATCAGCCCCAGCATTTT
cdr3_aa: CASSMFTGGNQPQHF

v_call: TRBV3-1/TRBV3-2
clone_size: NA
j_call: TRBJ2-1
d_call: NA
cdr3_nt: TGTGCCAGCAGCCAAGCTAGGAATGAGCAGTTCTTC
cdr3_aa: CASSQARNEQFF

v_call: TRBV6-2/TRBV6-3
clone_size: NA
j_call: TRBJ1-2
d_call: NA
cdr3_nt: TGTGCCAGCAGTTACCCGCCGCAGGGTGATGATGGCTACACCTTC
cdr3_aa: CASSYPPQGDDGYTF

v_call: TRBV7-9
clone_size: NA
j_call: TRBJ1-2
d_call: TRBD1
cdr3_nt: TGTGCCAGCAGCTTCCCGGACAGGCCCCTCTATGGCTACACCTTC
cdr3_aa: CASSFPDRPLYGYTF

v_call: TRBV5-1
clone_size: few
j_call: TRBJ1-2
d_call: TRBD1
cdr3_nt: TGCGCCAGCAGCACGAGGTTTCCGGGACAGGGGACAAACTATGGCTACACCTTC
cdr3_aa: CASSTRFPGQGTNYGYTF

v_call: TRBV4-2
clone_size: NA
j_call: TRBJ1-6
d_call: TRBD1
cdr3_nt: TGTGCCAGCAGCCAAGATAGGACAGGGATGTATTCACCCCTCCACTTT
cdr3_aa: CASSQDRTGMYSPLHF

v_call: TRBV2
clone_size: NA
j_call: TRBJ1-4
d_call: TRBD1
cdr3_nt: TGTGCCAGCAGTGAATTTGCAGGGGGCGCCCTGGGAGAAAAACTGTTTTTT
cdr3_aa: CASSEFAGGALGEKLFF

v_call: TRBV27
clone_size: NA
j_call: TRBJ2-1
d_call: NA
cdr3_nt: TGTGCCAGCTCACCTCCGTGGACTATGTGGAATGAGCAGTTCTTC
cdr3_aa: CASSPPWTMWNEQFF

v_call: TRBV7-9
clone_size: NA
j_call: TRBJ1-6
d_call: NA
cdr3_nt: TGTGCCAGCAGCTTTGGACAGAATAATTCACCCCTCCACTTT
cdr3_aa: CASSFGQNNSPLHF